Below are 30 T cell receptor beta chains sequenced from a single sample in a study of blood T cell repertoires in COVID-19. This table comes from immunoSEQ multiplex PCR, and its TCRdb copy is limited to in-frame clones, with some not included. The sample contains 150,000 to 200,000 clones, 70% to 90% of which appear only once. Sequenced: peripheral blood. Every receptor here comes from a man aged 18 to 30 with acute or convalescent COVID-19.

The rearrangement uses TRBV30 and TRBJ1-5, with a tentative D call TRBD1 (6 bases). Germline lookup yields CDR1 GTSNPN and CDR2 SVGIG (reference sequence). V lost 0 bases to trimming and J lost 2 bases, with 14 bases between them. This CDR3 has 16 amino acids. CDR3 bases: TGTGCCTGGAGTGTTGACAGGACGAGGGGCAATCAGCCCCAGCATTTT. Its protein is CAWSVDRTRGNQPQHF.

V usage is TRBV9 and J usage is TRBJ1-5; tentatively, D is TRBD1 (5 bases). The CDR3 contains 15 residues. Germline assignment: CDR1 SGDLS and CDR2 YYNGEE. V dropped 5 bases and J dropped 4 bases, with 16 bases sitting between them. CDR3 amino acids: CASSETATGNQPQHF. CDR3 sequence (DNA): TGTGCCAGCAGTGAGACAGCTACGGGTAATCAGCCCCAGCATTTT.

The sample holds one count of this clone. The rearrangement joins TRBV9 to TRBJ1-3, with a weak D call TRBD1 (6 bases). CDR1 is SGDLS and CDR2 is YYNGEE in the germline V gene. CDR3 length: 16 amino acids. The V end was cut by 1 base, the J end by 0 bases, with 11 bases between. CDR3 sequence (DNA): TGTGCCAGCAGCGTATCGCAGGGGACCTCTGGAAACACCATATATTTT. Its protein is CASSVSQGTSGNTIYF. The variable domain in full, with the rest retrieved from reference TRBV9 and TRBJ1-3, is DSGVTQTPKHLITATGQRVTLRCSPRSGDLSVYWYQQSLDQGLQFLIQYYNGEERAKGNILERFSAQQFPDLHSELNLSSLELGDSALYFCASSVSQGTSGNTIYFGEGSWLTVV.

The chain recombines TRBV29-1 with TRBJ1-3; the match to TRBD1 covers 10 bases. V lost 4 bases to trimming and J lost 3 bases; unmatched junction nucleotides: 3. Germline CDR1 is SQVTM and CDR2 is ANQGSEA. The CDR3 has 14 amino acids. The CDR3: CSVGDRGLGNTIYF. The DNA of the CDR3 is TGCAGCGTTGGTGACAGGGGGCTTGGAAACACCATATATTTT. Full variable domain (outside the CDR3, taken from reference TRBV29-1 and TRBJ1-3): SAVISQKPSRDICQRGTSLTIQCQVDSQVTMMFWYRQQPGQSLTLIATANQGSEATYESGFVIDKFPISRPNLTFSTLTVSNMSPEDSSIYLCSVGDRGLGNTIYFGEGSWLTVV.

The V gene is TRBV30, the J gene TRBJ1-6; TRBD1 agrees at 11 bases. Trimming took 2 bases from V and 7 from J; bases not matched to a gene: 7. This CDR3 spans 16 amino acids. From germline, CDR1 is GTSNPN and CDR2 SVGIG (reference sequence). The CDR3 DNA reads TGTGCCTGGAGTCCCCGCGGGACAGGGGGAAATTCACCCCTCCACTTT. It is translated as CAWSPRGTGGNSPLHF.

This clone was counted between two and nine times. This sequence joins TRBV5-1 and TRBJ1-6; 8 bases are shared with TRBD1. The CDR3 consists of 18 residues. Germline CDR1 SGHRS, CDR2 YFSETQ. V lost 0 bases and J lost 3; bases outside the gene matches: 8. The CDR3 coding sequence is TGCGCCAGCAGCTTGGGTTGGGGACAGGAAGACTATAATTCACCCCTCCACTTT. Translating gives CASSLGWGQEDYNSPLHF.

The gene calls are TRBV6-5 and TRBJ1-4, with 8 bases fitting TRBD1. This CDR3 is built from 15 residues. The V gene end was trimmed by 4 bases and the J gene end by 8 bases; junction bases not matched to a gene: 9. Germline-derived CDR1 and CDR2 are MNHEY and SVGAGI. The CDR3 DNA follows: TGTGCCAGCAGTTCCCTCGGACAGGGACCCGAAAAACTGTTTTTT. This codes for CASSSLGQGPEKLFF.

The chain links TRBV5-1 to TRBJ2-1, with TRBD1 matching 8 bases. Germline trimming cut 2 bases from V and 3 bases from J; bases unmatched to any gene: 1. Germline CDR1 and CDR2: SGHRS and YFSETQ. The CDR3 is 14 amino acids. The CDR3 nucleotides read TGCGCCAGCAGCTTAGACAGGGGCTACAATGAGCAGTTCTTC. As protein: CASSLDRGYNEQFF.

In this sample, this clone turned up a few times. The chain carries TRBV2 and TRBJ1-5; maybe TRBD1 (5 bases). There are 15 residues in the CDR3. Deletions cut 3 bases from V and 3 bases from J, with 12 bases between. Germline loops: CDR1 SNHLY, CDR2 FYNNEI. The CDR3 loop is CASSDRRGPNQPQHF. The DNA of the CDR3 is TGTGCCAGCAGTGACCGGAGGGGTCCCAATCAGCCCCAGCATTTT.

The rearrangement links TRBV30 to TRBJ1-4; 8 nucleotides align to TRBD1. The germline CDR1 and CDR2 sequences are GTSNPN and SVGIG (reference sequence). This CDR3 contains 15 residues. The trim removed 0 bases at V and 8 bases at J, leaving 8 bases unmatched. CDR3 loop: CAWSVDRGIEEKLFF. The CDR3 nucleotides are TGTGCCTGGAGTGTCGACAGGGGAATAGAGGAAAAACTGTTTTTT.

This clone was seen a handful of times. J is TRBJ1-1 and V is TRBV10-3, with a tentative D call TRBD1 (6 bases). The CDR3 runs to 16 residues. Germline V gives CDR1 ENHRY, CDR2 SYGVKD. The ends were cut back, 0 bases at V and 2 bases at J, with 13 bases in the middle. The CDR3 nucleotides are TGTGCCATCAGTGAGTCGGAAGGCAGGGGTAACACTGAAGCTTTCTTT. This translates into CAISESEGRGNTEAFF.

This chain uses TRBV7-9 with TRBJ2-1; TRBD1 matches at 9 bases. The CDR3 loop spans 15 amino acids. CDR1 and CDR2 (germline): SEHNR, FQNEAQ (reference sequence). Germline trimming cut 5 bases from V and 2 bases from J; bases unmatched to any gene: 4. The CDR3, as DNA: TGTGCCAGCAGCGGCCGGGACAGGGCCTACAATGAGCAGTTCTTC. Translating gives CASSGRDRAYNEQFF. The full variable domain, its missing parts supplied by reference TRBV7-9 and TRBJ2-1, is DTGVSQNPRHKITKRGQNVTFRCDPISEHNRLYWYRQTLGQGPEFLTYFQNEAQLEKSRLLSDRFSAERPKGSFSTLEIQRTEQGDSAMYLCASSGRDRAYNEQFFGPGTRLTVL.

The CDR3 spells CASSQADRGPNQPQHF. CDR3 DNA sequence: TGTGCCAGCAGCCAGGCGGACAGGGGGCCAAATCAGCCCCAGCATTTT. The genes are TRBV4-2 and TRBJ1-5; 11 bases line up with TRBD1. Germline V gene data show CDR1 as LGHNA and CDR2 as YNFKEQ. The CDR3 totals 16 residues. V lost 3 bases and J lost 4; bases outside the gene matches: 5.

V usage is TRBV27 and J usage is TRBJ1-4; weak D call: TRBD1 (6 bases). CDR3 length: 15 residues. Trimming took 5 bases from V and 8 from J, leaving 18 bases between them. Per germline, CDR1 MNHEY and CDR2 SMNVEV (reference sequence). CDR3 sequence: CASSPKQGNWEKLFF. The CDR3 nucleotides read TGTGCCAGCAGTCCCAAACAGGGTAATTGGGAAAAACTGTTTTTT.

This rearrangement joins TRBV6-6 to TRBJ2-1; tentatively, D is TRBD2 (5 bases). The V end was cut by 7 bases, the J end by 10 bases, with 20 bases between. This CDR3 spans 14 amino acids. Germline V CDR1 and CDR2: MNHNY, SVGAGI (reference sequence). CDR3 residues: CASTSLTRGVEQFF. CDR3 in DNA: TGTGCCAGCACCTCCCTCACCCGGGGTGTGGAGCAGTTCTTC.

The V and J genes are TRBV28 and TRBJ1-4; no firm D call. Trimming took off 3 bases at V and 5 bases at J, with 10 bases between the two ends. The CDR3 has 14 residues. CDR1 and CDR2 (germline): MDHEN, SYDVKM. This CDR3 is CASSFNPYNEKLFF. DNA of the CDR3: TGTGCCAGCAGTTTCAATCCCTACAATGAAAAACTGTTTTTT.

This rearrangement joins TRBV18 to TRBJ1-2; 9 bases line up with TRBD1. Germline lookup yields CDR1 KGHSH and CDR2 LQKENI. The length of the CDR3 is 15 residues. V gave up 8 bases and J gave up 4 bases; unmatched junction bases: 11. DNA of the CDR3: TGTGCCAGCGAGCCCCAACAGGGGGCATCCTATGGCTACACCTTC. Its translation: CASEPQQGASYGYTF.

This clone showed up just once. The V and J genes are TRBV5-1 and TRBJ2-4; 10 bases match TRBD1. Trimming cost V 4 bases and J 0 bases; bases outside gene matches: 7. The CDR3 extends over 17 amino acids. Germline V gene lookup returns CDR1 SGHRS and CDR2 YFSETQ. The CDR3 sequence is CASSPRDRGQAKNIQYF. The CDR3 DNA reads as TGCGCCAGCAGCCCTAGAGACAGGGGGCAAGCCAAAAACATTCAGTACTTC.

The rearrangement joins TRBV5-1 to TRBJ2-3, with D possibly being TRBD2 (6 bases). Germline CDR1 reads SGHRS; CDR2 reads YFSETQ. The CDR3 is 16 amino acids. V was pared by 0 bases and J by 0 bases, with 11 bases between. CDR3 DNA: TGCGCCAGCAGCTTGGCCACGGGGACTAGCACAGATACGCAGTATTTT. This gives the protein CASSLATGTSTDTQYF.

J is TRBJ1-2 and V is TRBV2; D is possibly TRBD1 (6 bases). CDR1 is SNHLY, CDR2 FYNNEI, per germline. Trimming left V 1 base short and J 7 bases short, with 22 bases between. CDR3 length equals 17 residues. The CDR3 loop is CASSEGFGQKDFVGYTF. CDR3 bases: TGTGCCAGCAGTGAAGGATTCGGACAGAAGGATTTTGTTGGCTACACCTTC.

This clone was picked up one time. The chain couples TRBV29-1 to TRBJ1-5, with no clear D. There are 14 residues in the CDR3. The V gene lost 1 base and the J gene lost 3 bases, with 10 bases spanning the gap. Germline CDR1 reads SQVTM; CDR2 reads ANQGSEA. CDR3 in amino acids: CSVEGWAPNQPQHF. As DNA, the CDR3 is TGCAGCGTTGAAGGCTGGGCCCCCAATCAGCCCCAGCATTTT. Using reference TRBV29-1 and TRBJ1-5 for the parts outside the CDR3, the full variable domain is SAVISQKPSRDICQRGTSLTIQCQVDSQVTMMFWYRQQPGQSLTLIATANQGSEATYESGFVIDKFPISRPNLTFSTLTVSNMSPEDSSIYLCSVEGWAPNQPQHFGDGTRLSIL.

This chain links TRBV12-5 with TRBJ2-3; 9 positions match TRBD1. Germline V gives CDR1 LGHNT, CDR2 FRNRAP. V shed 2 bases and J 6 bases; nucleotides not matched to a gene: 6. The CDR3 contains 15 residues. CDR3: CASGLPDRGVDTQYF. The CDR3 DNA sequence: TGTGCTAGTGGTTTGCCGGACAGGGGAGTTGATACGCAGTATTTT.

The genes are TRBV30 and TRBJ1-3, with unresolved D. V was cut by 4 bases and J by 8 bases, with 15 bases left in between. The V gene's germline CDR1 is GTSNPN and CDR2 SVGIG (reference sequence). The CDR3 is 13 residues long. The chain's CDR3 is CAWNRNREDTIYF. The CDR3 bases are TGTGCCTGGAATCGTAATAGGGAGGACACCATATATTTT.

This clone appeared a single time. The chain links TRBV2 to TRBJ1-2; 10 bases fit TRBD1. Germline V gene data show CDR1 as SNHLY and CDR2 as FYNNEI. The CDR3 spans 15 residues. J gave up 2 bases and V 5 bases, and 5 bases lay outside the gene matches. This CDR3 is CASSLTGGENYGYTF. The CDR3 DNA is TGTGCCAGCAGTTTGACAGGGGGCGAGAACTATGGCTACACCTTC.

The chain couples TRBV28 to TRBJ1-2; 12 nucleotides match TRBD1. With 4 bases clipped from V and 0 bases from J, the junction kept 3 bases outside the gene matches. The CDR3 runs 16 residues. Germline V gene lookup returns CDR1 MDHEN and CDR2 SYDVKM. In DNA form, the CDR3 reads TGTGCCAGCAGTTCCGGGACAGGGGGCCCTAACTATGGCTACACCTTC. This translates into CASSSGTGGPNYGYTF.

This chain uses TRBV10-3 with TRBJ1-2; D is ambiguous. The CDR3 extends over 14 amino acids. Trimming removed 0 bases at V and 4 bases at J, with 9 bases between. Germline lookup yields CDR1 ENHRY and CDR2 SYGVKD. The CDR3 spells CAISESRRSYGYTF. The CDR3 nucleotides read TGTGCCATCAGTGAGTCTCGGAGGTCCTATGGCTACACCTTC.

The J gene is TRBJ2-5, the V gene TRBV5-1; D is possibly TRBD1 (5 bases). The CDR3 runs 14 residues. Per the germline V gene, CDR1 is SGHRS and CDR2 is YFSETQ. The germline V and J ends were trimmed by 4 bases and 4 bases, with 14 bases remaining between them. The DNA of the CDR3 is TGCGCCAGCAGCCCGGAGCCCAGGGCAGAGACCCAGTACTTC. Translated: CASSPEPRAETQYF.

This sequence joins TRBV9 and TRBJ2-2; D not resolved. V was shortened by 0 bases and J by 4 bases, with 7 bases between the two germline ends. This CDR3 spans 14 amino acids. Germline lookup yields CDR1 SGDLS and CDR2 YYNGEE. The CDR3 spells CASSVGTGTGELFF. The CDR3 nucleotides read TGTGCCAGCAGCGTAGGTACGGGCACCGGGGAGCTGTTTTTT. Together with reference TRBV9 and TRBJ2-2, the CDR3 gives the full variable domain: DSGVTQTPKHLITATGQRVTLRCSPRSGDLSVYWYQQSLDQGLQFLIQYYNGEERAKGNILERFSAQQFPDLHSELNLSSLELGDSALYFCASSVGTGTGELFFGEGSRLTVL.

Here the CDR3 reads CASSRRGTGVGYTF. CDR3 DNA sequence: TGTGCCAGCTCGAGACGAGGAACAGGAGTTGGCTACACCTTC. This chain links TRBV18 with TRBJ1-2, with D tentatively TRBD1 (5 bases). Trimming left V 6 bases short and J 7 bases short, with 18 bases between. This CDR3 is 14 amino acids long. Germline CDR1 is KGHSH and CDR2 is LQKENI.

The CDR3 region is CASTHDTPYEQYF. In DNA, the CDR3 is TGTGCCAGCACACACGATACCCCCTACGAGCAGTACTTC. J is TRBJ2-7 and V is TRBV6-6; D unclear. Germline V gene data show CDR1 as MNHNY and CDR2 as SVGAGI (reference sequence). V lost 7 bases to trimming and J lost 2 bases, with 12 bases between them. The CDR3 totals 13 residues.